A selection of T cell receptor beta chains follows, all from one sample in a study of cytomegalovirus exposure and HLA in healthy donors. The assay was immunoSEQ multiplex PCR, and TCRdb's table has in-frame clones only and misses some. The sample lists under 200,000 clones; 91% were seen once. Material for sequencing was PBMCs. All receptors derive from a woman aged 18-29 years in good health and CMV-seropositive. Each CDR3 is given with its conserved first and last residue. The D gene is left open where the match is weak. Size tells how often a clone was seen (once, few, many) or the class of an expanded clone, and some rows leave it out.

j_gene	abundance	d_gene	v_gene	CDR3aa	CDR3nt
TRBJ2-7	NA	NA	TRBV27	CASSLGHEQYF	TGTGCCAGCAGTTTAGGGCATGAGCAGTACTTC
TRBJ2-5	NA	NA	TRBV6-5	CASLAQGPRGAQYF	TGTGCCAGCTTGGCGCAGGGGCCCAGAGGGGCCCAGTACTTC
TRBJ2-3	NA	TRBD2	TRBV6-6	CASSSGASGRSDTQYF	TGTGCCAGCAGTTCGGGGGCTAGCGGGAGGTCCGATACGCAGTATTTT
TRBJ2-1	NA	TRBD2	TRBV4-1	CASSQGLAGFADNEQFF	TGCGCCAGCAGCCAAGGACTAGCGGGCTTTGCGGACAATGAGCAGTTCTTC
TRBJ2-5	NA	NA	TRBV6-4	CASSEGGAEETQYF	TGTGCCAGCAGTGAGGGGGGAGCGGAAGAGACCCAGTACTTC
TRBJ1-1	once	NA	TRBV7-9	CASSLGLQGRSEAFF	TGTGCCAGCAGCTTAGGACTACAGGGAAGATCCGAAGCTTTCTTT
TRBJ2-1	NA	TRBD1	TRBV19	CASTRDRVGNEQFF	TGTGCCAGTACCCGGGACAGGGTAGGCAATGAGCAGTTCTTC
TRBJ2-7	NA	TRBD2	TRBV7-9	CASSLGGTRVYEQYF	TGTGCCAGCAGCTTAGGGGGGACTAGGGTCTACGAGCAGTACTTC
TRBJ2-1	NA	NA	TRBV9	CASSVETGGRMNEQFF	TGTGCCAGCAGCGTAGAGACGGGGGGCAGGATGAATGAGCAGTTCTTC
TRBJ2-6	NA	NA	TRBV28	CASSQGSSGANVLTF	TGTGCCAGCAGTCAGGGGTCCTCTGGGGCCAACGTCCTGACTTTC
TRBJ1-1	NA	NA	TRBV6-1	CASDRSTEAFF	TGTGCGAGTGACAGGAGCACTGAAGCTTTCTTT
TRBJ1-2	NA	NA	TRBV9	CASSEVDSYYGYTF	TGTGCCAGCAGCGAAGTGGACAGCTACTATGGCTACACCTTC
TRBJ1-4	NA	TRBD1	TRBV5-1	CATRTGDNEKLFF	TGCGCCACCAGGACAGGGGATAATGAAAAACTGTTTTTT
TRBJ2-7	NA	NA	TRBV2	CASKGQFLAYEQYF	TGTGCCAGCAAAGGACAGTTCCTTGCTTACGAGCAGTACTTC
TRBJ2-6	NA	NA	TRBV27	CASSSGQFSGANVLTF	TGTGCCAGCAGCTCCGGACAGTTCTCTGGGGCCAACGTCCTGACTTTC
TRBJ2-7	once	NA	TRBV5-1	CASSQDRSHYEQYF	TGCGCCAGCAGTCAGGACAGATCCCACTACGAGCAGTACTTC
TRBJ2-1	NA	NA	TRBV18	CASSRGPGDNEQFF	TGTGCCAGCTCGCGCGGCCCGGGGGACAATGAGCAGTTCTTC
TRBJ2-1	once	NA	TRBV14	CASSQAGSYNEQFF	TGTGCCAGCAGCCAGGCAGGCTCCTACAATGAGCAGTTCTTC
TRBJ2-3	NA	TRBD1	TRBV2	CASNHLDRGGTDTQYF	TGTGCCAGCAACCACTTGGACAGGGGTGGCACAGATACGCAGTATTTT
TRBJ2-7	NA	TRBD1	TRBV2	CASGGTGAYEQYF	TGTGCCAGCGGCGGGACAGGGGCCTACGAGCAGTACTTC
TRBJ1-1	NA	NA	TRBV6-5	CASSPHREGGTEAFF	TGTGCCAGCAGTCCTCATCGGGAGGGAGGGACTGAAGCTTTCTTT
TRBJ1-5	once	TRBD1	TRBV18	CASSPTGIYQPQHF	TGTGCCAGCTCGCCGACAGGGATTTACCAGCCCCAGCATTTT
TRBJ1-2	NA	NA	TRBV2	CASSTKRTADYGYTF	TGTGCCAGCAGTACGAAACGGACAGCTGACTATGGCTACACCTTC
TRBJ1-5	NA	NA	TRBV27	CASSPRDSNQPQHF	TGTGCCAGCAGTCCGAGAGATAGCAATCAGCCCCAGCATTTT
TRBJ1-1	NA	TRBD1	TRBV25-1	CASSRLTGGAFF	TGTGCCAGCAGCCGACTTACAGGGGGAGCTTTCTTT
TRBJ2-2	NA	TRBD1	TRBV4-3	CASSQGQGPALSTGELFF	TGCGCCAGCAGCCAAGGACAGGGGCCAGCGTTGAGCACCGGGGAGCTGTTTTTT
TRBJ2-3	NA	TRBD1	TRBV7-9	CASSLGQGNTDTQYF	TGTGCCAGCAGCTTAGGACAGGGGAACACAGATACGCAGTATTTT
TRBJ1-1	NA	NA	TRBV7-9	CASSSGQLNTEAFF	TGTGCCAGCAGTTCAGGACAGTTGAACACTGAAGCTTTCTTT
TRBJ2-1	NA	NA	TRBV5-1	CASSSGADYNEQFF	TGCGCCAGCAGCTCAGGGGCAGATTACAATGAGCAGTTCTTC
TRBJ1-2	NA	TRBD1	TRBV7-2	CASSFGTGNGYTF	TGTGCCAGCAGCTTTGGGACAGGGAACGGCTACACCTTC
TRBJ1-1	NA	TRBD1	TRBV4-2	CASSQAGTGIPEAFF	TGTGCCAGCAGCCAAGCCGGGACAGGGATCCCTGAAGCTTTCTTT
TRBJ2-2	NA	TRBD2	TRBV7-3	CASSLGPSGGNTGELFF	TGTGCCAGCAGCTTGGGACCTAGCGGGGGTAACACCGGGGAGCTGTTTTTT
TRBJ2-2	few	NA	TRBV7-2	CASSFSGGSGELFF	TGTGCCAGCAGCTTCTCCGGGGGATCCGGGGAGCTGTTTTTT
TRBJ1-4	NA	NA	TRBV5-1	CASSLAGGSGEKLFF	TGCGCCAGCAGCTTGGCTGGGGGCTCGGGTGAAAAACTGTTTTTT
TRBJ2-7	NA	TRBD2	TRBV9	CASSPRTSGSEQYF	TGTGCCAGCAGCCCCCGGACTAGCGGGAGCGAGCAGTACTTC
TRBJ2-1	NA	NA	TRBV5-4	CASSSWAKGDNEQFF	TGTGCCAGCAGCTCTTGGGCCAAGGGGGACAATGAGCAGTTCTTC
TRBJ1-2	NA	TRBD1	TRBV6-5	CASSYGQGANYGYTF	TGTGCCAGCAGTTACGGGCAGGGGGCGAACTATGGCTACACCTTC
TRBJ2-1	NA	NA	TRBV6-5	CASSSLASNEQFF	TGTGCCAGCAGTTCACTAGCTTCTAATGAGCAGTTCTTC
TRBJ1-2	once	TRBD1	TRBV25-1	CASSGDRGPYGYTF	TGTGCCAGCAGTGGGGACAGGGGACCCTATGGCTACACCTTC
TRBJ1-1	NA	TRBD1	TRBV6-5	CASSQPGQGNTEAFF	TGTGCCAGCAGTCAACCCGGACAGGGGAACACTGAAGCTTTCTTT
TRBJ2-5	NA	NA	TRBV27	CASSLGGAGETQYF	TGTGCCAGCAGTTTAGGGGGCGCGGGAGAGACCCAGTACTTC
TRBJ2-2	once	TRBD1	TRBV30	CAWSAPGQGNTGELFF	TGTGCCTGGAGCGCCCCCGGACAGGGCAACACCGGGGAGCTGTTTTTT